A single sample is the source of the 7 T cell receptor beta chains below, sequenced in a study of blood T cell repertoires in COVID-19. TCRdb's copy holds only in-frame clones and misses some; the assay was immunoSEQ multiplex PCR. The sample contains 50,000 to 75,000 clones, 70% to 85% of which appear only once. The sequenced sample consisted of peripheral blood. These receptors all stem from a man aged 60 to 75 with acute or convalescent COVID-19.

This clone was recorded a few times. This chain joins TRBV7-3 and TRBJ2-1; TRBD2 matches 7 bases. Trimming took 2 bases from V and 9 from J; bases not matched to a gene: 10. The CDR3 totals 15 residues. Germline-derived CDR1 and CDR2 are SGHTA and FQGTGA. The DNA of the CDR3 is TGTGCCAGCAGCTTATTGTCTAGCGGCCTTCCTGAGCAGTTCTTC. As protein: CASSLLSSGLPEQFF. The whole variable domain, filled in from reference TRBV7-3 and TRBJ2-1, reads GAGVSQTPSNKVTEKGKYVELRCDPISGHTALYWYRQSLGQGPEFLIYFQGTGAADDSGLPNDRFFAVRPEGSVSTLKIQRTERGDSAVYLCASSLLSSGLPEQFFGPGTRLTVL.

The chain couples TRBV23-1 to TRBJ2-7, with TRBD1 matching over 8 bases. TRBV23-1 is sorted into the ORF group, with uncertain function. This CDR3 region has 17 residues. Unmatched junction bases numbered 13, after V lost 1 base and J lost 5 bases. The CDR3 loop is CASSQWGPGQDVDEQYF. The CDR3 DNA sequence: TGCGCCAGCAGTCAATGGGGGCCGGGACAGGACGTCGACGAGCAGTACTTC.

This rearrangement joins TRBV6-1 to TRBJ2-4; TRBD2 might be the D (7 bases). Germline V gene sequence: CDR1 MNHNS, CDR2 SASEGT. Deletions cut 1 base from V and 1 base from J, with 14 bases between. The CDR3 consists of 17 residues. The CDR3 sequence is CASSEVIGGVAKNIQYF. The CDR3 nucleotides read TGTGCCAGCAGTGAAGTTATAGGGGGGGTTGCCAAAAACATTCAGTACTTC.

The CDR3 is CASSEGTGGLETQYF. The CDR3 DNA follows: TGTGCCAGCAGTGAAGGGACCGGGGGTTTAGAGACCCAGTACTTC. The rearrangement links TRBV2 to TRBJ2-5; D is perhaps TRBD2 (6 bases). V lost 1 base to trimming and J lost 4 bases, with 13 bases between them. The CDR3 sequence is 15 residues long. Germline assignment: CDR1 SNHLY and CDR2 FYNNEI. Complete variable domain (other parts from reference TRBV2 and TRBJ2-5): EPEVTQTPSHQVTQMGQEVILRCVPISNHLYFYWYRQILGQKVEFLVSFYNNEISEKSEIFDDQFSVERPDGSNFTLKIRSTKLEDSAMYFCASSEGTGGLETQYFGPGTRLLVL.

This clone occurred a few times. At the DNA level, this CDR3 is encoded by other sequences in the same sample as well. The V gene is TRBV7-8, the J gene TRBJ2-7; D is ambiguous. Germline CDR1 is SGHVS and CDR2 is FQNEAQ. V shed 5 bases and J shed 3 bases, with 5 bases lying between them. This CDR3 has 11 amino acids. In DNA form, the CDR3 reads TGTGCCAGCAGCCTCCTCTACGAGCAGTACTTC. Residues: CASSLLYEQYF.

The chain recombines TRBV15 with TRBJ2-5; tentatively, D is TRBD2 (5 bases). V was clipped by 0 bases and J by 0 bases, with 23 bases between them. Germline assignment: CDR1 LNHNV and CDR2 YYDKDF (reference sequence). The CDR3 is 20 amino acids. For the CDR3, the DNA is TGTGCCACCAGCAGAGATCTAACTAGGATCTTAGGGTGGTACCAAGAGACCCAGTACTTC. Translated: CATSRDLTRILGWYQETQYF.

This clone was detected only a few times. Other DNA sequences in the sample encode the same CDR3. The rearrangement links TRBV5-1 to TRBJ2-2, with D possibly TRBD2 on 5 matching bases. The germline CDR1 and CDR2 sequences are SGHRS and YFSETQ. Trimming removed 0 bases at V and 1 base at J, with 10 bases between. The CDR3 contains 16 residues. The CDR3 DNA reads as TGCGCCAGCAGCTTGGCCGGGAAGGGGAACACCGGGGAGCTGTTTTTT. Its protein product is CASSLAGKGNTGELFF. Variable domain in full (rest from reference TRBV5-1 and TRBJ2-2): KAGVTQTPRYLIKTRGQQVTLSCSPISGHRSVSWYQQTPGQGLQFLFEYFSETQRNKGNFPGRFSGRQFSNSRSEMNVSTLELGDSALYLCASSLAGKGNTGELFFGEGSRLTVL.